The rows below give T cell receptor beta chains drawn from one sample of a study of T cell repertoires in cytomegalovirus infection. TCRdb used MiXCR to reprocess the reads, holding one entry per CDR3 protein. Of 350,000 to 500,000 distinct CDR3 sequences in the sample, about 33% were seen once. Sequences were obtained from PBMCs. The receptors here all came from a human donor in good health (CMV status not recorded). Some clones in this sample may be carry-over from other donors' samples. CDR3s include the opening cysteine and the closing phenylalanine or tryptophan. D genes are given only for firm matches. Not every row has a clone size; where given, it reads once, few, many or a size class.

clone size: NA; V gene: TRBV18; CDR3 length: 15; J gene: TRBJ2-7; D gene: TRBD1; CDR3 protein: CASSPRSGGSYEQYF; CDR3 DNA: TGTGCCAGCTCACCACGGTCAGGGGGCTCCTACGAGCAGTACTTC
clone size: few; V gene: TRBV15; CDR3 length: 17; J gene: TRBJ2-3; D gene: TRBD2; CDR3 protein: CATSRDSLAGSTDTRYF; CDR3 DNA: TGTGCCACCAGCAGAGACTCTCTAGCGGGGAGCACAGATACGCGGTATTTT
clone size: many; V gene: TRBV6-1; CDR3 length: 16; J gene: TRBJ2-3; D gene: TRBD2; CDR3 protein: CASSPGLAGVTDTQYF; CDR3 DNA: TGTGCCAGCAGTCCGGGACTAGCGGGGGTCACAGATACGCAGTATTTT
clone size: NA; V gene: TRBV19; CDR3 length: 14; J gene: TRBJ2-5; D gene: NA; CDR3 protein: CASSILDRQETQYF; CDR3 DNA: TGTGCCAGTAGTATTCTGGATAGGCAAGAGACCCAGTACTTC
clone size: few; V gene: TRBV4-3; CDR3 length: 15; J gene: TRBJ2-3; D gene: NA; CDR3 protein: CASSQDLYSTDTQYF; CDR3 DNA: TGCGCCAGCAGCCAAGATCTTTACAGCACAGATACGCAGTATTTT
clone size: NA; V gene: TRBV7-2; CDR3 length: 15; J gene: TRBJ2-5; D gene: TRBD2; CDR3 protein: CASSLFRGGRETQYF; CDR3 DNA: TGTGCCAGCAGCTTATTCCGGGGGGGACGAGAGACCCAGTACTTC
clone size: NA; V gene: TRBV19; CDR3 length: 14; J gene: TRBJ2-3; D gene: TRBD1; CDR3 protein: CASIEAGGVDTQYF; CDR3 DNA: TGTGCCAGTATTGAGGCAGGGGGCGTAGATACGCAGTATTTT
clone size: many; V gene: TRBV28; CDR3 length: 16; J gene: TRBJ1-2; D gene: TRBD1; CDR3 protein: CAATYKYRGSNYGYTF; CDR3 DNA: TGTGCCGCTACGTACAAATACAGGGGCTCTAACTATGGCTACACCTTC
clone size: NA; V gene: TRBV7-9; CDR3 length: 15; J gene: TRBJ2-7; D gene: NA; CDR3 protein: CASSFLQGRSAEQYF; CDR3 DNA: TGTGCCAGCAGCTTTCTCCAGGGCCGGAGCGCCGAGCAGTACTTC
clone size: few; V gene: TRBV12-3/TRBV12-4; CDR3 length: 13; J gene: TRBJ2-3; D gene: NA; CDR3 protein: CASSPLAVDTQYF; CDR3 DNA: TGTGCCAGCAGCCCCCTAGCTGTAGATACGCAGTATTTT
clone size: NA; V gene: TRBV6-6; CDR3 length: 14; J gene: TRBJ2-7; D gene: NA; CDR3 protein: CASSWGSLSYEQYF; CDR3 DNA: TGTGCCAGCAGTTGGGGGTCCCTCTCCTACGAGCAGTACTTC
clone size: NA; V gene: TRBV11-2; CDR3 length: 18; J gene: TRBJ2-3; D gene: NA; CDR3 protein: CASSLRGVGGGFRDTQYF; CDR3 DNA: TGTGCCAGCAGCTTACGGGGGGTGGGGGGGGGCTTTAGGGATACGCAGTATTTT
clone size: few; V gene: TRBV6-1; CDR3 length: 13; J gene: TRBJ1-4; D gene: NA; CDR3 protein: CASSGAENEKLFF; CDR3 DNA: TGTGCCAGCAGTGGAGCGGAGAATGAAAAACTGTTTTTT
clone size: few; V gene: TRBV7-9; CDR3 length: 16; J gene: TRBJ2-7; D gene: TRBD1; CDR3 protein: CASSFEDRTDTYEQYF; CDR3 DNA: TGTGCCAGCAGCTTTGAGGACAGGACCGATACCTACGAGCAGTACTTC
clone size: NA; V gene: TRBV6-5; CDR3 length: 13; J gene: TRBJ1-2; D gene: NA; CDR3 protein: CASSYRAGDGYTF; CDR3 DNA: TGTGCCAGCAGTTACAGGGCCGGCGATGGCTACACCTTC
clone size: many; V gene: TRBV29-1; CDR3 length: 12; J gene: TRBJ2-1; D gene: NA; CDR3 protein: CSVEWMDNEQFF; CDR3 DNA: TGCAGCGTTGAATGGATGGACAATGAGCAGTTCTTC
clone size: NA; V gene: TRBV20-1; CDR3 length: 13; J gene: TRBJ2-1; D gene: TRBD2; CDR3 protein: CSARTSGRRGGFF; CDR3 DNA: TGCAGTGCTAGGACTAGCGGTCGACGGGGGGGGTTCTTC
clone size: few; V gene: TRBV7-9; CDR3 length: 15; J gene: TRBJ2-3; D gene: TRBD1; CDR3 protein: CASSYRDRDTDTQYF; CDR3 DNA: TGTGCCAGCAGCTACCGGGACAGGGATACAGATACGCAGTATTTT
clone size: many; V gene: TRBV7-2; CDR3 length: 16; J gene: TRBJ2-1; D gene: NA; CDR3 protein: CASSSTPIGGRDRQFF; CDR3 DNA: TGTGCCAGCAGCTCCACACCTATAGGAGGGCGGGATAGGCAGTTCTTC
clone size: NA; V gene: TRBV4-2; CDR3 length: 15; J gene: TRBJ2-5; D gene: TRBD2; CDR3 protein: CASSPGGRGQETQYF; CDR3 DNA: TGTGCCAGCAGTCCGGGGGGGCGCGGCCAAGAGACCCAGTACTTC